What follows describes a single T cell receptor (beta chain). The sample is drawn from a study of Ad26.COV2.S vaccination and SARS-CoV-2 variants. Study at large: Donor was assigned to the Ad26.COV2.S arm of trial COV1001.

Libraries were prepared by immunoSEQ multiplex PCR; TCRdb keeps only in-frame clonotypes and omits some of them. The sample consists of around 420,000 clones, 88% of them appearing once. The treatment here: 19 received Ad26.COV2.S at low or high dose, single or two shots; about 5 received placebo; per-sample allocation not given. On day 63 after the first injection, vaccine and placebo recipients gave samples. CDR1 is LNHNV and CDR2 is YYDKDF in the germline V gene (reference sequence). The CDR3 consists of 15 residues. With 5 bases removed from V and 0 bases from J, the gap between germline ends came to 14 bases.

The sample was peripheral blood, taken in a trial of Ad26.COV2.S vaccine versus placebo. This sequence joins TRBV15 and TRBJ2-7; maybe TRBD2 (5 bases). The source is a person aged 18-65 years who received the Ad26.COV2.S COVID-19 vaccine or a placebo. CDR3 nucleotides: TGTGCCACCAGCCTACTCCTAGGGAGCTCCTACGAGCAGTACTTC. Its protein product is CATSLLLGSSYEQYF.